Below are 16 T cell receptor beta chains sequenced from a single sample in a study of T cell changes during pregnancy in multiple sclerosis. The assay was immunoSEQ multiplex PCR, and TCRdb's table has in-frame clones only and misses some. The sample lists about 42,000 clones, under 90% seen once, with around 0.7% in the top ten. The starting material was CD4+ T cells from peripheral blood mononuclear cells, obtained before pregnancy. The receptors were gathered from a female donor with multiple sclerosis, enrolled in a pregnancy study.

This chain uses TRBV5-4 with TRBJ2-7; weak D call: TRBD2 (6 bases). Trimming removed 4 bases at V and 5 bases at J, with 22 bases between. CDR3 length equals 16 residues. CDR1 is SGHNT and CDR2 is YYREEE in the germline V gene (reference sequence). Written as DNA, the CDR3 is TGTGCCAGCAGCAATTCCCTCCGGGGAGGCAGTCACGAGCAGTACTTC. This sequence encodes CASSNSLRGGSHEQYF.

V is TRBV6-5 and J is TRBJ1-3, with D uncertain. The germline V gene has CDR1 MNHEY and CDR2 SVGAGI. There are 15 residues in the CDR3. V was cut by 0 bases and J by 0 bases, with 6 bases left in between. CDR3 bases: TGTGCCAGCAGTTACTCAGCCCACTCTGGAAACACCATATATTTT. Translating it yields CASSYSAHSGNTIYF.

The rearrangement uses TRBV4-1 and TRBJ2-5, with a tentative D call TRBD2 (5 bases). The germline gives CDR1 MGHRA, CDR2 YSYEKL. Trimming pared 3 bases from V and 3 bases from J, leaving 14 bases between. The CDR3 is made up of 15 amino acids. The CDR3 bases are TGCGCCAGCAGCCATGGATTTCTGCGGGAAGAGACCCAGTACTTC. Amino acids: CASSHGFLREETQYF.

This clone turned up a few times. The CDR3 sequence is CASSTDRAGETQYF. The DNA of the CDR3 is TGTGCCAGCAGCACGGACAGGGCCGGGGAGACCCAGTACTTC. The chain combines TRBV5-6 with TRBJ2-5, with 8 bases aligning to TRBD1. Looked up from germline, CDR1 is SGHDT and CDR2 is YYEEEE. The trim removed 4 bases at V and 5 bases at J, leaving 7 bases unmatched. The CDR3 has 14 amino acids.

This chain links TRBV7-6 with TRBJ2-1, with TRBD2 matching 11 bases. With V trimmed by 6 bases and J by 2 bases, 15 bases remained unmatched. Germline V gives CDR1 SGHVS, CDR2 FNYEAQ. CDR3 length equals 19 residues. CDR3 protein: CASRVGLGLAGGPYNEQFF. The CDR3 bases are TGTGCCAGCAGGGTTGGTTTAGGACTAGCGGGCGGACCCTACAATGAGCAGTTCTTC.

V usage is TRBV7-9 and J usage is TRBJ2-5, with D possibly matching TRBD2 (5 bases). V lost 5 bases and J lost 2, with 12 bases in between. The CDR3 covers 14 residues. Looked up from germline, CDR1 is SEHNR and CDR2 is FQNEAQ (reference sequence). CDR3: CASSLSSGQETQYF. CDR3 nucleotide sequence: TGTGCCAGCAGCCTCAGCTCGGGACAAGAGACCCAGTACTTC.

This clone was seen a few times. The chain couples TRBV5-5 to TRBJ2-2, with a possible D match to TRBD1 (6 bases). In germline, CDR1 is SGHKS, CDR2 YYEKEE (reference sequence). The CDR3 sequence is 15 residues long. V was trimmed by 4 bases and J by 6 bases, leaving 16 bases between them. The CDR3 protein is CASSRRQGTAGELFF. Written as DNA, the CDR3 is TGTGCCAGCAGCCGTCGTCAGGGGACCGCCGGGGAGCTGTTTTTT.

The chain carries TRBV19 and TRBJ1-5; weak D call: TRBD1 (6 bases). Trimming shortened V by 6 bases and J by 6 bases, and 12 bases separated the two germline ends. The CDR3 extends over 13 amino acids. The germline CDR1 and CDR2 sequences are LNHDA and SQIVND (reference sequence). DNA for the CDR3: TGTGCCAGTAGGGAAGCGGGGGCTCAGCCCCAGCATTTT. It is translated as CASREAGAQPQHF.

The V and J genes are TRBV7-2 and TRBJ1-3, with no clear D. This CDR3 contains 15 residues. Per the germline V gene, CDR1 is SGHTA and CDR2 is FQGNSA. Trimming removed 4 bases from V and 0 bases from J, with 10 bases in between. The DNA for the CDR3 is TGTGCCAGCAGCTCCCCCCTTTTCTCTGGAAACACCATATATTTT. Translating gives CASSSPLFSGNTIYF. The full variable domain, completed using reference TRBV7-2 and TRBJ1-3, is GAGVSQSPSNKVTEKGKDVELRCDPISGHTALYWYRQSLGQGLEFLIYFQGNSAPDKSGLPSDRFSAERTGGSVSTLTIQRTQQEDSAVYLCASSSPLFSGNTIYFGEGSWLTVV.

V gene TRBV16 combines with J gene TRBJ2-6; TRBD1 aligns across 9 bases. Trimming at V came to 4 bases and at J to 0 bases, leaving 1 base not matched to a gene. CDR1 is KGHSY, CDR2 FQNENV, per germline. The CDR3 totals 16 residues. The CDR3 DNA is TGTGCCAGCAGCCGGACAGGGGACTCTGGGGCCAACGTCCTGACTTTC. Its translation is CASSRTGDSGANVLTF.

The chain has TRBV7-9 and TRBJ1-6, with 7 bases fitting TRBD1. The J segment lost 7 bases and the V segment lost 3 bases, leaving 6 bases of the junction unmatched. The CDR3 spans 15 residues. Germline-derived CDR1 and CDR2 are SEHNR and FQNEAQ (reference sequence). The CDR3 loop reads CASSLSQTGNSPLHF. CDR3 nucleotides: TGTGCCAGCAGCTTGTCCCAGACAGGGAATTCACCCCTCCACTTT.

The V call is TRBV7-2, the J call TRBJ2-3, with TRBD2 matching 9 bases. The CDR3 length is 17 residues. The J segment lost 0 bases and the V segment lost 2 bases, leaving 6 bases of the junction unmatched. Per germline, CDR1 SGHTA and CDR2 FQGNSA. This CDR3 is CASSLRRLAASTDTQYF. The DNA for the CDR3 is TGTGCCAGCAGCTTAAGGCGACTAGCGGCGAGCACAGATACGCAGTATTTT.

The J gene is TRBJ2-2, the V gene TRBV6-6; TRBD1 matches 7 bases. This CDR3 region has 15 residues. The V gene end was trimmed by 4 bases and the J gene end by 5 bases; junction bases not matched to a gene: 7. Germline V lookup: CDR1 MNHNY, CDR2 SVGAGI (reference sequence). The CDR3 spells CASSSPTGRTGELFF. Here the CDR3 DNA reads TGTGCCAGCAGTTCCCCGACAGGGCGGACCGGGGAGCTGTTTTTT.

The CDR3 DNA sequence: TGTGCCAGCAGCCCGGGACAGGGGTACACCGGGGAGCTGTTTTTT. Translation: CASSPGQGYTGELFF. The rearrangement links TRBV7-9 to TRBJ2-2; 10 bases are a match to TRBD1. Germline V gene data show CDR1 as SEHNR and CDR2 as FQNEAQ (reference sequence). Trimming removed 5 bases from V and 3 bases from J; junction bases left unmatched: 3. The CDR3 sequence is 15 residues long.

A word on this clone: One end of the junction is discordant with germline, which a read error may explain. The chain links TRBV7-9 to TRBJ1-2, with TRBD1 matching over 9 bases. CDR3 length equals 10 residues. CDR1 SEHNR and CDR2 FQNEAQ come from the germline V gene (reference sequence). The CDR3 nucleotides are TGTGCCAGCAGCTTAGGGGACAGGGCCTTC. Protein product: CASSLGDRAF.

The chain combines TRBV7-2 with TRBJ1-3, with 9 bases matching TRBD1. The CDR3 contains 18 residues. Trimming took 1 base from V and 4 from J; bases not matched to a gene: 11. Germline CDR1 and CDR2: SGHTA and FQGNSA. The CDR3 protein is CASSLGTGVSRRGNTIYF. CDR3 sequence (DNA): TGTGCCAGCAGCTTAGGGACAGGGGTCTCTAGACGAGGAAACACCATATATTTT.